The 6 T cell receptor beta chains below were found in one sample sequenced in a study of shared clonotypes between healthy human individuals. Profiling relied on immunoSEQ multiplex PCR, and the TCRdb table lists in-frame clones only, not all of them. The repertoire holds fewer than 700,000 clones, with about 80% as singletons. The sequencing input was PBMCs. The receptors originated from a middle-aged woman in good health. Some clones in this sample may be carry-over from other donors' samples.

As regards this clone: The sample contains more than one DNA sequence encoding this CDR3. The chain is built from TRBV20-1 and TRBJ1-2; TRBD1 might be the D (5 bases). This CDR3 has 11 amino acids. The ends were cut back, 2 bases at V and 6 bases at J, with 7 bases in the middle. CDR1 and CDR2 (germline): DFQATT, SNEGSKA (reference sequence). CDR3 amino acids: CSARPGNGYTF. DNA for the CDR3: TGCAGTGCTAGACCAGGGAATGGCTACACCTTC.

The CDR3 nucleotides are TGTGCCACCAGCAGAGTTGCAGGGCTGGGCACTGAAGCTTTCTTT. Amino acids: CATSRVAGLGTEAFF. The chain employs TRBV15 and TRBJ1-1; maybe TRBD1 (5 bases). V gave up 1 base and J gave up 4 bases, with 13 bases separating them. This CDR3 region has 15 residues. CDR1 and CDR2 (germline): LNHNV, YYDKDF (reference sequence).

Here the CDR3 reads CASSHVGQGADLYTEAFF. In DNA form, the CDR3 reads TGTGCCAGCAGTCACGTGGGGCAGGGGGCGGATTTGTACACTGAAGCTTTCTTT. The rearrangement links TRBV28 to TRBJ1-1, with TRBD1 matching 8 bases. The CDR3 contains 18 residues. J lost 3 bases, V lost 5 bases, and 17 bases had no gene match. The germline V gene has CDR1 MDHEN and CDR2 SYDVKM.

The V and J genes are TRBV27 and TRBJ1-1; 9 positions agree with TRBD1. This CDR3 has 14 residues. The ends lost 4 bases at V and 1 base at J; junction bases unmatched: 1. Germline V CDR1 and CDR2: MNHEY, SMNVEV (reference sequence). DNA of the CDR3: TGTGCCAGCAGTTACAGGGGGCAGAACACTGAAGCTTTCTTT. Translation: CASSYRGQNTEAFF.

The chain has TRBV4-1 and TRBJ1-2; 9 bases line up with TRBD1. V trimming: 2 bases; J trimming: 8 bases; junction bases outside the gene matches: 6. CDR1 is MGHRA and CDR2 is YSYEKL in the germline V gene. The CDR3 length is 14 residues. The CDR3 here is CASSQRTGVEGYTF. The CDR3, as DNA: TGCGCCAGCAGCCAACGGACAGGGGTTGAGGGCTACACCTTC.

The CDR3, as DNA: TGTGCCAGCAGCGTGACTAGCCGGGAGACCCAGTACTTC. Amino acid sequence: CASSVTSRETQYF. This chain connects TRBV5-4 to TRBJ2-5; the match to TRBD2 covers 7 bases. V lost 4 bases, J lost 5 bases, and 5 bases stayed unmatched. The germline V gene encodes CDR1 SGHNT and CDR2 YYREEE (reference sequence). CDR3 length equals 13 residues.